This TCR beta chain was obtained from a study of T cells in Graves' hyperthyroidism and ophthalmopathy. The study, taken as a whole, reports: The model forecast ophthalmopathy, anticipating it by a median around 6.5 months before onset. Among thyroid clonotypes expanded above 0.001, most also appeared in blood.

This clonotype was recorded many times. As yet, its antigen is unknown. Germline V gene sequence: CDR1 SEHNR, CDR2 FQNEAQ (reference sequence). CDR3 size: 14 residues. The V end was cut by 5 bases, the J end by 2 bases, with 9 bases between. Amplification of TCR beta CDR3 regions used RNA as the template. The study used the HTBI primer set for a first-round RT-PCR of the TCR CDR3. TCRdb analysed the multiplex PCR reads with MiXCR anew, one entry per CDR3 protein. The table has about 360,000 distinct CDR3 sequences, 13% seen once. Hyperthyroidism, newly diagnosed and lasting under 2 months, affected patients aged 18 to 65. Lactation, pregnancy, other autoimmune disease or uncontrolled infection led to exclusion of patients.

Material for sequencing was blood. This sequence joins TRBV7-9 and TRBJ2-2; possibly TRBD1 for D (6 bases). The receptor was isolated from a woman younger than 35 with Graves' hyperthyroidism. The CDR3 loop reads CASSDRLNTGELFF. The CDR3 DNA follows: TGTGCCAGCAGCGACAGGTTAAACACCGGGGAGCTGTTTTTT.